Included here is one T cell receptor beta chain sequence, with context. Deletions cut 8 bases from V and 2 bases from J, with 19 bases between. Germline CDR1 reads SGHTA; CDR2 reads FQGNSA. This CDR3 is built from 16 residues. The sample originates from a study of cytomegalovirus exposure and HLA in healthy donors. Amplification used 60 Vbeta primers and 13 Jbeta primers. Profiling relied on immunoSEQ multiplex PCR, and the TCRdb table lists in-frame clones only, not all of them. Of roughly 140,000 clones in the sample, around 75% were seen once. Sequencing input: PBMCs. This clonotype was sampled from a man aged 18-30 years in good health and CMV-seronegative. The J gene is TRBJ1-3, the V gene TRBV7-2, with D perhaps TRBD1 (5 bases). CDR3 sequence reads: CASDLDGGGTGNTIYF. CDR3 nucleotides: TGTGCCAGCGACCTAGATGGGGGGGGAACTGGAAACACCATATATTTT.